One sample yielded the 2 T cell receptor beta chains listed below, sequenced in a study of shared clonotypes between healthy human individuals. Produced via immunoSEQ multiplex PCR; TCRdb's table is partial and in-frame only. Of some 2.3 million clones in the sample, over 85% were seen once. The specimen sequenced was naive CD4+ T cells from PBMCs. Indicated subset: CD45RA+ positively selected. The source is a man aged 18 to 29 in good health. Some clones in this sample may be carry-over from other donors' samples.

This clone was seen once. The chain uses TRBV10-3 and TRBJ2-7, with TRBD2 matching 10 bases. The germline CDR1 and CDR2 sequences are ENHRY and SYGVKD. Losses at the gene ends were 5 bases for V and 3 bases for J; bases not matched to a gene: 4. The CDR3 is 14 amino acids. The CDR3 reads CAISTLAGGYEQYF. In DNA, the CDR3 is TGTGCCATCAGTACCTTAGCGGGGGGCTACGAGCAGTACTTC.

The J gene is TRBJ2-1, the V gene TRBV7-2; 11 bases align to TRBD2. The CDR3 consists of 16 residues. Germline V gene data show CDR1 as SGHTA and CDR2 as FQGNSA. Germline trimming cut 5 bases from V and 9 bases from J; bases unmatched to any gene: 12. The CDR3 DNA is TGTGCCAGCAGCCCGAACGCTGGTAGCGGGAGGGGTGAGCAGTTCTTC. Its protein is CASSPNAGSGRGEQFF.